These 11 T cell receptor beta chains originate from one sample sequenced in a study of T cell repertoires in cytomegalovirus infection. From the reads, TCRdb called clonotypes with MiXCR, one entry per CDR3 protein. This sample has around 900,000 distinct CDR3 sequences, with around a third found just once. No antigen has been assigned to these receptors. This material consisted of cultured CD8+ T cells from PBMCs, taken from culture after CMV antigen stimulation. These receptors were taken from a human donor in good health (CMV status not recorded). Some clones in this sample may be carry-over from other donors' samples.

The rearrangement uses TRBV12-3 or TRBV12-4 and TRBJ2-3, with 7 nucleotides matching TRBD2. The CDR3 length is 15 residues. The V gene end was trimmed by 3 bases and the J gene end by 2 bases; junction bases not matched to a gene: 5. The CDR3 DNA reads TGTGCCAGCAGTTTCTGGGCGGGGGACACAGATACGCAGTATTTT. This sequence encodes CASSFWAGDTDTQYF.

The gene calls are TRBV6-6 and TRBJ1-2, with 7 nucleotides matching TRBD1. The CDR3 has 14 amino acids. V shed 5 bases, J shed 4 bases, and the junction held 7 bases outside the gene matches. The V gene's germline CDR1 is MNHNY and CDR2 SVGAGI (reference sequence). CDR3 loop: CASSQQGSGYGYTF. The CDR3 DNA is TGTGCCAGCAGTCAACAGGGGTCTGGCTATGGCTACACCTTC.

In its sample, this clonotype was seen many times. This chain links TRBV27 with TRBJ2-1; TRBD2 aligns across 8 bases. CDR1 is MNHEY and CDR2 is SMNVEV in the germline V gene (reference sequence). The CDR3 spans 15 residues. J gave up 9 bases and V 4 bases, and 11 bases lay outside the gene matches. This CDR3 reads CASSSLGTRSSEQFF. CDR3 bases: TGTGCCAGCAGTTCCCTAGGGACTAGGTCGAGTGAGCAGTTCTTC.

This clonotype was recorded many times. The chain recombines TRBV7-8 with TRBJ1-5; no clear D gene. There are 14 residues in the CDR3. The germline V gene has CDR1 SGHVS and CDR2 FQNEAQ. Trimming cost V 1 base and J 7 bases, with 11 bases left between them. The CDR3 reads CASSLGDRRQPQHF. CDR3 DNA sequence: TGTGCCAGCAGCTTAGGAGACCGGAGGCAGCCCCAGCATTTT. The full variable domain, its missing parts supplied by reference TRBV7-8 and TRBJ1-5, is GAGVSQSPRYKVAKRGQDVALRCDPISGHVSLFWYQQALGQGPEFLTYFQNEAQLDKSGLPSDRFFAERPEGSVSTLKIQRTQQEDSAVYLCASSLGDRRQPQHFGDGTRLSIL.

The table lists this clonotype with a few counts. This chain joins TRBV5-4 and TRBJ2-1; TRBD2 might be the D (6 bases). V lost 3 bases, J lost 4 bases, and 11 bases lay in between. The CDR3 consists of 14 residues. In germline, CDR1 is SGHNT, CDR2 YYREEE (reference sequence). The DNA of the CDR3 is TGTGCCAGCAGCTCGCGGGGATTTTACAATGAGCAGTTCTTC. Protein: CASSSRGFYNEQFF.

This clonotype was seen repeatedly, ten times or more. V gene TRBV12-3 or TRBV12-4 combines with J gene TRBJ2-2, with D uncertain. Trimming took off 3 bases at V and 5 bases at J, with 13 bases between the two ends. This CDR3 contains 15 residues. CDR3 coding DNA: TGTGCCAGCAGTTTTGTAGTTAGGGATACCGGGGAGCTGTTTTTT. It specifies CASSFVVRDTGELFF.

The chain links TRBV6-2 or TRBV6-3 to TRBJ1-5; 7 nucleotides align to TRBD1. Germline values: CDR1 MNHEY, CDR2 SVGEGT. V lost 2 bases to trimming and J lost 3 bases; unmatched junction nucleotides: 7. CDR3 length: 16 residues. CDR3 DNA sequence: TGTGCCAGCAGTTACCCCGGAGGACAGGCCAATCAGCCCCAGCATTTT. Protein sequence: CASSYPGGQANQPQHF.

The chain has TRBV7-9 and TRBJ1-1; D gene ambiguous. Germline V gene lookup returns CDR1 SEHNR and CDR2 FQNEAQ (reference sequence). Trimming shortened V by 4 bases and J by 2 bases, and 14 bases separated the two germline ends. The CDR3 sequence is 15 residues long. The CDR3 nucleotides read TGTGCCAGCAGCTCCTCTTCCACGATAAACACTGAAGCTTTCTTT. It translates to CASSSSSTINTEAFF. Full variable domain (outside the CDR3, taken from reference TRBV7-9 and TRBJ1-1): DTGVSQNPRHKITKRGQNVTFRCDPISEHNRLYWYRQTLGQGPEFLTYFQNEAQLEKSRLLSDRFSAERPKGSFSTLEIQRTEQGDSAMYLCASSSSSTINTEAFFGQGTRLTVV.

V and J are TRBV19 and TRBJ2-1; the match to TRBD1 covers 7 bases. Looked up from germline, CDR1 is LNHDA and CDR2 is SQIVND (reference sequence). V shed 5 bases and J 6 bases; nucleotides not matched to a gene: 10. The CDR3 covers 15 residues. Written as DNA, the CDR3 is TGTGCCAGTAGTGGCCGGGACAGCCGTGGCAATGAGCAGTTCTTC. Protein sequence: CASSGRDSRGNEQFF.

V is TRBV12-3 or TRBV12-4 and J is TRBJ1-4; D may be TRBD1 (5 bases). Trimming removed 6 bases at V and 5 bases at J, with 13 bases between. The CDR3 extends over 14 amino acids. The CDR3 DNA sequence: TGTGCCAGCAGCCCCCCGCCAGGGAATGAAAAACTGTTTTTT. Translation: CASSPPPGNEKLFF.

This clonotype has only a few counts. CDR3: CASSSSNRVRTGELFF. DNA of the CDR3: TGTGCCAGCAGCTCCTCAAACAGGGTTCGGACCGGGGAGCTGTTTTTT. V usage is TRBV7-9 and J usage is TRBJ2-2; D is possibly TRBD1 (6 bases). This CDR3 comprises 16 residues. CDR1 is SEHNR, CDR2 FQNEAQ, per germline (reference sequence). The V gene lost 4 bases and the J gene lost 5 bases, with 17 bases spanning the gap. Looking up the rest from reference TRBV7-9 and TRBJ2-2 gives the full variable domain: DTGVSQNPRHKITKRGQNVTFRCDPISEHNRLYWYRQTLGQGPEFLTYFQNEAQLEKSRLLSDRFSAERPKGSFSTLEIQRTEQGDSAMYLCASSSSNRVRTGELFFGEGSRLTVL.